This T cell receptor (beta chain) was retrieved from a study of Ad26.COV2.S vaccination and SARS-CoV-2 variants. About the study: Each vaccinee took Ad26.COV2.S intramuscularly, once or twice 56 days apart. Whole-study results and caveats: Possible underestimation of total T cell responses by the TCR breadth and depth analyses was noted. Recipients given vaccine exceeded placebo recipients in spike-specific TCR breadth.

The sample holds a few counts of this clone. Antigen specificity is unknown. The sample holds other DNA sequences that translate to the same CDR3. The treatment here: roughly 18 received Ad26.COV2.S at low or high dose, single or two shots; about 5 received placebo; per-sample allocation not given. Specimen acquisition occurred on day 63 following the initial vaccine or placebo injection. Here immunoSEQ multiplex PCR was the method, and the copy in TCRdb shows in-frame clones only, minus some. The sample comprises about 330,000 clones, roughly 90% of which are singletons, and 5% to 6.5% rests with the top ten. Trimming cost V 2 bases and J 1 base, with 6 bases left between them. This CDR3 has 13 amino acids. Germline V CDR1 and CDR2: MNHEY, SVGEGT.

V gene TRBV6-2 or TRBV6-3 combines with J gene TRBJ2-7; D call uncertain. The material was peripheral blood, obtained in a trial of Ad26.COV2.S vaccine versus placebo. This receptor was identified in a person between 18 and 65 years old who received the Ad26.COV2.S COVID-19 vaccine or a placebo. Here the CDR3 DNA reads TGTGCCAGCAGTTACGCGGATTCCTACGAGCAGTACTTC. Amino acids: CASSYADSYEQYF.